Sequencing of this TCR beta chain was carried out in a study of vaccination and CD4 T cells after COVID-19. Study information: Two of the convalescents were Hispanic, and convalescents were six males and four females. Overall study findings and caveats: Reactive clone data from convalescent patients indicated a median of approximately 90% appearing only post-vaccination. Convalescent participants were relatively few, and none had early post-infection timepoints studied.

V lost 8 bases and J 3 bases, leaving 13 bases between the germline ends. Germline V CDR1 and CDR2: SNHLY, FYNNEI. The CDR3 extends over 13 amino acids. Sequencing of DNA taken from cultured CD4+ T cells relied on the Oncomine TCR Beta short-read assay. TCRdb processed the PCR reads anew with MiXCR; each CDR3 protein has one entry. The data show roughly 4,600 distinct CDR3 sequences, with less than 65% seen just once and just over 35% held by the top ten. As regards this clonotype: As yet, its antigen is unknown.

Treatment reported: approximately nine-day PBMC culture with coronavirus spike peptide pools or control peptides (ViraFEST assay). CD4+ T cells of the unexposed donor were collected before the COVID-19 pandemic (2011-2018). ViraFEST grew antigen-specific T cells using peptide pools, then sequenced TCRs. The sample comprised CD4+ T cells from blood, cultured in vitro. This TCR derives from a human donor in good health. The J gene is TRBJ1-1, the V gene TRBV2; maybe TRBD1 (6 bases). This CDR3 reads CASLRQVDTEAFF. The CDR3 bases are TGTGCCAGCCTCCGACAGGTCGACACTGAAGCTTTCTTT.